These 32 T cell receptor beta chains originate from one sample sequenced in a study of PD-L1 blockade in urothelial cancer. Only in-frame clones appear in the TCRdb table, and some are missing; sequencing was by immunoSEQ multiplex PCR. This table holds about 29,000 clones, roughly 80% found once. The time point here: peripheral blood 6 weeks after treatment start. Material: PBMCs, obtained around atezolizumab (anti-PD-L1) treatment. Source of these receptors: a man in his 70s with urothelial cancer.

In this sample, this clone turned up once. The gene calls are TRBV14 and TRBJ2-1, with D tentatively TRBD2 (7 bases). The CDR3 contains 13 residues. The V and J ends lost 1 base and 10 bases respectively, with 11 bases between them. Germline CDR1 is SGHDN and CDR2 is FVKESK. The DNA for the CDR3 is TGTGCCAGCAGCCAAGCCAGGGGAGGGGAGCAGTTCTTC. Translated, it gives CASSQARGGEQFF.

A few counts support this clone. Here the CDR3 reads CASTGTMRNEQFF. The CDR3 region has the DNA TGTGCCAGTACCGGGACTATGAGGAATGAGCAGTTCTTC. The V and J genes are TRBV19 and TRBJ2-1; 7 bases are a match to TRBD2. J lost 7 bases, V lost 7 bases, and 7 bases had no gene match. Germline V gene sequence: CDR1 LNHDA, CDR2 SQIVND (reference sequence). The CDR3 is 13 residues long. Full variable domain (remainder filled in from reference TRBV19 and TRBJ2-1): DGGITQSPKYLFRKEGQNVTLSCEQNLNHDAMYWYRQDPGQGLRLIYYSQIVNDFQKGDIAEGYSVSREKKESFPLTVTSAQKNPTAFYLCASTGTMRNEQFFGPGTRLTVL.

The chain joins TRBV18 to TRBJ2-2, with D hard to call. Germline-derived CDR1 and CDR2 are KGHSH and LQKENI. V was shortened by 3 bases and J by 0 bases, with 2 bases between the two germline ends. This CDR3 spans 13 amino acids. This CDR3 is CASSPSNTGELFF. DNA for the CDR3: TGTGCCAGCTCACCCTCGAACACCGGGGAGCTGTTTTTT.

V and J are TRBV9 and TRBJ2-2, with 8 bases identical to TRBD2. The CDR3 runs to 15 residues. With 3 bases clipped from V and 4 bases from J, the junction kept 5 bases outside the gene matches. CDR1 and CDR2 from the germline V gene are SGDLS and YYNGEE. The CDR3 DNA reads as TGTGCCAGCAGCGCCCCCGGGGGGGTCACCGGGGAGCTGTTTTTT. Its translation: CASSAPGGVTGELFF.

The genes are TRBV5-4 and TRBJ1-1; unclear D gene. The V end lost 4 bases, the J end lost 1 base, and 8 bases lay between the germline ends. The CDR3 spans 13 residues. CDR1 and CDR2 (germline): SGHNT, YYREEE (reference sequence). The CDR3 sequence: CASSVTSNTEAFF. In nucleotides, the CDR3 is TGTGCCAGCAGCGTCACATCGAACACTGAAGCTTTCTTT. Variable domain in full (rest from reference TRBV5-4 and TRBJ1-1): ETGVTQSPTHLIKTRGQQVTLRCSSQSGHNTVSWYQQALGQGPQFIFQYYREEENGRGNFPPRFSGLQFPNYSSELNVNALELDDSALYLCASSVTSNTEAFFGQGTRLTVV.

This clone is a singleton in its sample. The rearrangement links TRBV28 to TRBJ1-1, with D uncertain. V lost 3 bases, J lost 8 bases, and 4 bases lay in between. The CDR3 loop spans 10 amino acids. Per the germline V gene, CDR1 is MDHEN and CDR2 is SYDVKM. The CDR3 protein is CASSFSEAFF. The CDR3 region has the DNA TGTGCCAGCAGTTTTTCGGAAGCTTTCTTT.

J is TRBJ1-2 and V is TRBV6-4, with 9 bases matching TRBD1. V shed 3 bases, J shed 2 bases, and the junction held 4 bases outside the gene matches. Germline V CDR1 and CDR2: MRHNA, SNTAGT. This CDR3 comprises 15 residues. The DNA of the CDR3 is TGTGCCAGCAGTGAAACCGGGACAGGGAACTATGGCTACACCTTC. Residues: CASSETGTGNYGYTF.

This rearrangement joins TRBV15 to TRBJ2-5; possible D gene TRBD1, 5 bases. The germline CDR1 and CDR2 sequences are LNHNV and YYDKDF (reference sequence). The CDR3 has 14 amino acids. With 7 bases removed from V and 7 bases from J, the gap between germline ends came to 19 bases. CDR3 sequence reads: CATTRDLSQGTQYF. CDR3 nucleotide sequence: TGTGCCACCACCCGAGATTTGTCCCAGGGGACCCAGTACTTC.

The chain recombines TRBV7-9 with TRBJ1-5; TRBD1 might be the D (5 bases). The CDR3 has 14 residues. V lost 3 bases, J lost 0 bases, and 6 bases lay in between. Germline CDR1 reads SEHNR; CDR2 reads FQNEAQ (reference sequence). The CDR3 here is CASSLDISNQPQHF. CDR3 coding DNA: TGTGCCAGCAGCTTGGACATTAGCAATCAGCCCCAGCATTTT.

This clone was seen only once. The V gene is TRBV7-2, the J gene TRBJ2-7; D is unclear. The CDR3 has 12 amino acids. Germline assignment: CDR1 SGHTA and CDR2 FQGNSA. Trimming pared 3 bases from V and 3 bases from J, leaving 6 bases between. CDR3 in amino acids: CASSFTGYEQYF. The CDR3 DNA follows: TGTGCCAGCAGCTTTACGGGCTACGAGCAGTACTTC.

The CDR3 here is CASSLDYGEKLFF. CDR3 bases: TGTGCCAGCAGCTTGGATTACGGAGAGAAACTGTTTTTT. The chain carries TRBV7-8 and TRBJ1-4, with D hard to call. Germline V gene lookup returns CDR1 SGHVS and CDR2 FQNEAQ. V was cut by 3 bases and J by 11 bases, with 13 bases left in between. There are 13 residues in the CDR3.

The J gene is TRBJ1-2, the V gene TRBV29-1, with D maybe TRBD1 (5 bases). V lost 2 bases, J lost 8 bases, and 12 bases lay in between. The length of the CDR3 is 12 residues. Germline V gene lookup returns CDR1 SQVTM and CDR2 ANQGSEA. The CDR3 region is CSVEQGTRGYTF. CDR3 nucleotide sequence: TGCAGCGTTGAACAGGGAACGAGGGGCTACACCTTC.

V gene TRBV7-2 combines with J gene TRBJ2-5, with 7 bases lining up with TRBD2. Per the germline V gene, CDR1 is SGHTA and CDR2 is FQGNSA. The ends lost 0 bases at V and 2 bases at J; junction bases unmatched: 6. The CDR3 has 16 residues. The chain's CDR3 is CASSLATAGRQETQYF. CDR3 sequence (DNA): TGTGCCAGCAGCTTAGCGACAGCGGGACGGCAAGAGACCCAGTACTTC. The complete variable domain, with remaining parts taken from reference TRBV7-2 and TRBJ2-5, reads GAGVSQSPSNKVTEKGKDVELRCDPISGHTALYWYRQSLGQGLEFLIYFQGNSAPDKSGLPSDRFSAERTGGSVSTLTIQRTQQEDSAVYLCASSLATAGRQETQYFGPGTRLLVL.

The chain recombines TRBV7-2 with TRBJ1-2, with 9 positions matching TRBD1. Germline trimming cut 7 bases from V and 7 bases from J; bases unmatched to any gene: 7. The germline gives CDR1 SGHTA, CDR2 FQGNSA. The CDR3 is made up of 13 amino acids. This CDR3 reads CASTLQGAGGYTF. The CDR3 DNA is TGTGCCAGCACTCTACAGGGGGCGGGTGGCTACACCTTC.

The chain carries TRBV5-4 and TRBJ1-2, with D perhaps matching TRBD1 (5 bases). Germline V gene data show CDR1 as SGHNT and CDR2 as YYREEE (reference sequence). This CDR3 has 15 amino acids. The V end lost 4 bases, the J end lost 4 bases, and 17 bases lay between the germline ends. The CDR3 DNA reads TGTGCCAGCAGCGGCCGGGGCAGGGAGGCCTATGGCTACACCTTC. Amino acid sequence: CASSGRGREAYGYTF.

In nucleotides, the CDR3 is TGTGCCAGCAGCCCCCGACAGGGGAGGGATTCACCCCTCCACTTT. Amino acids: CASSPRQGRDSPLHF. The chain links TRBV7-2 to TRBJ1-6; 8 nucleotides line up with TRBD1. In germline, CDR1 is SGHTA, CDR2 FQGNSA. V was clipped by 5 bases and J by 8 bases; unmatched bases: 8. The CDR3 loop spans 15 amino acids.

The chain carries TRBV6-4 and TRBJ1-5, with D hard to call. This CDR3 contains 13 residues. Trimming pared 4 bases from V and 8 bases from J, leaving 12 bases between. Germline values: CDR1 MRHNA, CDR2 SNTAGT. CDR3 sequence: CASSAPRSEPQHF. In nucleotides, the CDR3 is TGTGCCAGCAGTGCCCCGAGGAGTGAGCCCCAGCATTTT.

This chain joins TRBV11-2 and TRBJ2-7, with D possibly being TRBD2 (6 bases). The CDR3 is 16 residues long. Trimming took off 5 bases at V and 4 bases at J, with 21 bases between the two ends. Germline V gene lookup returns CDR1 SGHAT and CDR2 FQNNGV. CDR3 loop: CASSPQVVGGRYEQYF. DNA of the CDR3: TGTGCCAGCAGCCCACAGGTCGTGGGAGGCCGGTACGAGCAGTACTTC.

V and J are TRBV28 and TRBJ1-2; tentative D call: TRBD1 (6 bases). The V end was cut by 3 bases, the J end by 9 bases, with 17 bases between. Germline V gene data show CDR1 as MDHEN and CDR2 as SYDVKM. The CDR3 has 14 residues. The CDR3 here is CASSLDSLSGSYTF. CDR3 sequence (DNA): TGTGCCAGCAGTTTGGACAGTCTGTCTGGTAGCTACACCTTC.

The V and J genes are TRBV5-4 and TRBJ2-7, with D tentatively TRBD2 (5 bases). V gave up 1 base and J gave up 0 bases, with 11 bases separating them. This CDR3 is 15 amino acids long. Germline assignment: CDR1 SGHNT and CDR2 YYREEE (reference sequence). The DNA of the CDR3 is TGTGCCAGCAGCTTGCCCAGTGGGAGCTCCTACGAGCAGTACTTC. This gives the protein CASSLPSGSSYEQYF.

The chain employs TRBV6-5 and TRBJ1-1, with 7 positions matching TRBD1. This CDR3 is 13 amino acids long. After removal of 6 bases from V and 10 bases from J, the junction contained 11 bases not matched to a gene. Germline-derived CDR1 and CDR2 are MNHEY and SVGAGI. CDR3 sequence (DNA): TGTGCCAGCAGACTAAGGACAGGACCTCGAGCTTTCTTT. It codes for CASRLRTGPRAFF.

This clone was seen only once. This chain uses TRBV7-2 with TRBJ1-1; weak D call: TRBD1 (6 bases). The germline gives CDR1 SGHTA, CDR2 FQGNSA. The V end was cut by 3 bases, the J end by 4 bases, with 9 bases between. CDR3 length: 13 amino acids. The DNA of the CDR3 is TGTGCCAGCAGCTTCGGGACATTCACTGAAGCTTTCTTT. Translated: CASSFGTFTEAFF.

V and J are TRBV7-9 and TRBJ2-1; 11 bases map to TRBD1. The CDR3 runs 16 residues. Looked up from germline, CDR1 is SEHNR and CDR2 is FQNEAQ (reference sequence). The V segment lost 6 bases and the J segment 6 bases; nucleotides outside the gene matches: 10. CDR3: CASSPRGTGGFNEQFF. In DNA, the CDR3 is TGTGCCAGCAGTCCCCGGGGGACAGGGGGATTCAATGAGCAGTTCTTC.

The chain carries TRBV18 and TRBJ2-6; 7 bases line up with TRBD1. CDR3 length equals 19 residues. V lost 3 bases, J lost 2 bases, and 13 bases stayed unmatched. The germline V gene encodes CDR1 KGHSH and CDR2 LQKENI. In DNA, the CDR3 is TGTGCCAGCTCACCGGCCGTGGGGACAGTCAACCCTGGGGCCAACGTCCTGACTTTC. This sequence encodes CASSPAVGTVNPGANVLTF.

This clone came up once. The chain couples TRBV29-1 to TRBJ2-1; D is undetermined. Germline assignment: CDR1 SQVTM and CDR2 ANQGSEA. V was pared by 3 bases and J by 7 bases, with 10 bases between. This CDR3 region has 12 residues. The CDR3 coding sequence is TGCAGCGTTGATCCGGGTCTAAATGAGCAGTTCTTC. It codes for CSVDPGLNEQFF.

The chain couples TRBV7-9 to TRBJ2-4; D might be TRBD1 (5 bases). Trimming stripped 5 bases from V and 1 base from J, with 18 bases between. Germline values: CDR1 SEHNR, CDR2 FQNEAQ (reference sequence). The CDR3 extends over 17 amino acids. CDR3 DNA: TGTGCCAGCAGCCGACTGGAAGGGGTTAGGGCCAAAAACATTCAGTACTTC. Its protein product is CASSRLEGVRAKNIQYF.

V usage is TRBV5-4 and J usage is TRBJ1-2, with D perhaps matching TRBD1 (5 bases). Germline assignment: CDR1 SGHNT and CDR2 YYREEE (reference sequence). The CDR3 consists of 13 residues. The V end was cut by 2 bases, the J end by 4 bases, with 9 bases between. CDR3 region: CASSFWQGYGYTF. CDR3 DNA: TGTGCCAGCAGCTTTTGGCAGGGCTATGGCTACACCTTC. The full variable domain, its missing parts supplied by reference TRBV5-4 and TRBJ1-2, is ETGVTQSPTHLIKTRGQQVTLRCSSQSGHNTVSWYQQALGQGPQFIFQYYREEENGRGNFPPRFSGLQFPNYSSELNVNALELDDSALYLCASSFWQGYGYTFGSGTRLTVV.

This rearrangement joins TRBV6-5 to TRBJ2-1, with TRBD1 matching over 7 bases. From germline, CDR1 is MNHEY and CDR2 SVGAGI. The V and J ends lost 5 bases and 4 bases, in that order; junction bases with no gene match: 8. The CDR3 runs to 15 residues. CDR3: CASSPSDRFYNEQFF. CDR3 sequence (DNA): TGTGCCAGCAGTCCCTCGGACAGGTTTTACAATGAGCAGTTCTTC.

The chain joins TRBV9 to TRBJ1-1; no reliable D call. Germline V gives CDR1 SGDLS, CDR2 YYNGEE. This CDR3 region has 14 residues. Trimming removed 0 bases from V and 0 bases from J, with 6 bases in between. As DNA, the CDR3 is TGTGCCAGCAGCGTAGGGCGGGTGAACACTGAAGCTTTCTTT. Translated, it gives CASSVGRVNTEAFF.

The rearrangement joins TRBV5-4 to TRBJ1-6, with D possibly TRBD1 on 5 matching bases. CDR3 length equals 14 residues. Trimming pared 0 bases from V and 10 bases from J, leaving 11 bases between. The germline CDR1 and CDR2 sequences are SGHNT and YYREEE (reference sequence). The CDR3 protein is CASSLGTGDSPLHF. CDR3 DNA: TGTGCCAGCAGCTTGGGGACGGGGGACTCACCCCTCCACTTT. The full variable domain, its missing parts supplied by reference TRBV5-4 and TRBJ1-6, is ETGVTQSPTHLIKTRGQQVTLRCSSQSGHNTVSWYQQALGQGPQFIFQYYREEENGRGNFPPRFSGLQFPNYSSELNVNALELDDSALYLCASSLGTGDSPLHFGNGTRLTVT.

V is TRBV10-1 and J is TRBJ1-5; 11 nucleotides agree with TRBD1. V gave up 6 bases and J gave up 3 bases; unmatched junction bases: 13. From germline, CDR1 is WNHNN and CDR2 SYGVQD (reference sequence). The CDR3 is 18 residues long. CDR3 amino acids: CASRTGTGGLLANQPQHF. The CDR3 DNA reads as TGCGCCAGCAGAACCGGGACAGGGGGTCTTTTAGCCAATCAGCCCCAGCATTTT.

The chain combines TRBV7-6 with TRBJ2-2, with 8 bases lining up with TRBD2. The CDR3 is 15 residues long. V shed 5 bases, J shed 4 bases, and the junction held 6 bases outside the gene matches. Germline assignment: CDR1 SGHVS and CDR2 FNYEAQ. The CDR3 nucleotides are TGTGCCAGCAGCGCCCTAGCGGGTGGCACCGGGGAGCTGTTTTTT. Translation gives CASSALAGGTGELFF. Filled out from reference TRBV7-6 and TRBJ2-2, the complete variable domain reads GAGVSQSPRYKVTKRGQDVALRCDPISGHVSLYWYRQALGQGPEFLTYFNYEAQQDKSGLPNDRFSAERPEGSISTLTIQRTEQRDSAMYRCASSALAGGTGELFFGEGSRLTVL.